The 30 T cell receptor beta chains below all came from one sample that was sequenced in a study of Ad26.COV2.S vaccination and SARS-CoV-2 variants. This table comes from immunoSEQ multiplex PCR, and its TCRdb copy is limited to in-frame clones, with some not included. The data show a few hundred thousand clones, with 90% seen just once and about 5.4% held by the top ten. Treatment defined: about 20 received Ad26.COV2.S at low or high dose, single or two shots; several received placebo; per-sample allocation not given. Following the first vaccine or placebo injection, samples were taken on day 63. The material was peripheral blood, obtained in a trial of Ad26.COV2.S vaccine versus placebo. These receptors came from a person between 18 and 65 years old who received the Ad26.COV2.S COVID-19 vaccine or a placebo.

A few counts support this clone. Other DNA sequences from this sample encode an identical CDR3 as well. The V gene is TRBV11-3, the J gene TRBJ2-7, with D perhaps being TRBD1 or TRBD2 (5 bases each). V lost 1 base and J 2 bases, leaving 9 bases between the germline ends. Germline V gene lookup returns CDR1 SGHNT and CDR2 YENEEA. CDR3 length: 14 residues. This CDR3 reads CASSLGGSTYEQYV. The DNA for the CDR3 is TGTGCCAGCAGCTTAGGGGGGTCCACCTACGAGCAGTACGTC.

V and J are TRBV10-3 and TRBJ1-3, with 8 nucleotides matching TRBD1. This CDR3 comprises 16 residues. The J segment lost 8 bases and the V segment lost 0 bases, leaving 9 bases of the junction unmatched. The V gene's germline CDR1 is ENHRY and CDR2 SYGVKD. The CDR3 loop is CAISESQDRAGDTIYF. Here the CDR3 DNA reads TGTGCCATCAGTGAGTCACAGGACAGGGCAGGAGACACCATATATTTT.

The rearrangement joins TRBV19 to TRBJ2-2, with D tentatively TRBD2 (6 bases). Between the trimmed V and J ends, which lost 9 bases and 2 bases, there was a span of 10 bases. This CDR3 is built from 13 residues. From germline, CDR1 is LNHDA and CDR2 SQIVND (reference sequence). The CDR3 sequence: CASRDSNTGELFF. In DNA form, the CDR3 reads TGTGCCAGCCGGGACTCTAACACCGGGGAGCTGTTTTTT.

DNA for the CDR3: TGCGCCAGCAGCCAAGATTGGGAGGGGAGCGCTGAAGCTTTCTTT. Its protein product is CASSQDWEGSAEAFF. The rearrangement joins TRBV4-3 to TRBJ1-1; TRBD1 might be the D (5 bases). V was pared by 0 bases and J by 6 bases, with 14 bases between. This CDR3 contains 15 residues. The germline V gene encodes CDR1 LGHNA and CDR2 YSLEER.

The chain has TRBV11-3 and TRBJ2-1; 14 positions agree with TRBD2. The CDR3 has 17 amino acids. J gave up 7 bases and V 5 bases, and 10 bases lay outside the gene matches. Germline CDR1 is SGHNT and CDR2 is YENEEA. The CDR3 loop reads CASSQREGLAGVNEQFF. The CDR3 nucleotides are TGTGCCAGCAGCCAGAGGGAGGGACTAGCGGGAGTTAATGAGCAGTTCTTC.

This clone was detected only once. The chain joins TRBV7-9 to TRBJ2-7, with 7 bases identical to TRBD1. V lost 5 bases to trimming and J lost 0 bases; unmatched junction nucleotides: 7. The CDR3 spans 15 residues. CDR1 SEHNR and CDR2 FQNEAQ come from the germline V gene (reference sequence). This chain's CDR3 is CASSPRTGSSYEQYF. The CDR3 DNA follows: TGTGCCAGCAGCCCCCGGACAGGAAGCTCCTACGAGCAGTACTTC.

This rearrangement joins TRBV7-9 to TRBJ2-1, with 12 bases that match TRBD2. CDR3 size: 13 residues. V lost 10 bases and J lost 7; bases outside the gene matches: 5. The germline CDR1 and CDR2 sequences are SEHNR and FQNEAQ (reference sequence). CDR3 sequence: CATGTSGRNEQFF. The CDR3 nucleotides read TGTGCCACCGGGACTAGCGGGCGGAATGAGCAGTTCTTC.

The chain joins TRBV23-1 to TRBJ2-7, with D hard to call. TRBV23-1 is reported as an ORF; its role is uncertain. The CDR3 extends over 13 amino acids. Trimming stripped 4 bases from V and 4 bases from J, with 11 bases between. The CDR3 here is CASSPRTIYEQYF. For the CDR3, the DNA is TGCGCCAGCAGTCCGCGGACCATTTACGAGCAGTACTTC.

In DNA form, the CDR3 reads TGTGCCAGCAGCTACTATTGGGGGCTTAACTCTAACACCATATATTTT. This translates into CASSYYWGLNSNTIYF. The chain carries TRBV7-9 and TRBJ1-3; D is possibly TRBD1 (6 bases). The CDR3 is 16 amino acids. Deletions cut 4 bases from V and 7 bases from J, with 20 bases between. The V gene's germline CDR1 is SEHNR and CDR2 FQNEAQ (reference sequence).

The chain couples TRBV13 to TRBJ1-1; D is unresolved. There are 13 residues in the CDR3. Trimming took off 6 bases at V and 1 base at J, with 9 bases between the two ends. Germline V CDR1 and CDR2: PRHDT, FYEKMQ (reference sequence). The CDR3 reads CASSSDGNTEAFF. In nucleotides, the CDR3 is TGTGCCAGCAGTTCCGATGGGAACACTGAAGCTTTCTTT.

V is TRBV11-2 and J is TRBJ2-3; D unclear. In germline, CDR1 is SGHAT, CDR2 FQNNGV. The germline V and J ends were trimmed by 3 bases and 3 bases, with 10 bases remaining between them. This CDR3 comprises 14 residues. The CDR3 DNA reads TGTGCCAGCAGCTTGGCGATACAGACAGATACGCAGTATTTT. It translates to CASSLAIQTDTQYF.

The chain has TRBV4-1 and TRBJ1-3; D is ambiguous. Germline V gene data show CDR1 as MGHRA and CDR2 as YSYEKL. V lost 1 base to trimming and J lost 5 bases, with 15 bases between them. This CDR3 has 16 residues. The CDR3 DNA reads as TGCGCCAGCAGCCAAGTGCTTCCTCCCGGTCGAAACACCATATATTTT. Protein sequence: CASSQVLPPGRNTIYF.

This chain uses TRBV19 with TRBJ1-3; D is undetermined. V was cut by 2 bases and J by 2 bases, with 7 bases left in between. Germline V gene lookup returns CDR1 LNHDA and CDR2 SQIVND (reference sequence). CDR3 size: 14 residues. The CDR3 spells CASSISGTGNTIYF. The CDR3 DNA follows: TGTGCCAGTAGTATATCAGGCACTGGAAACACCATATATTTT.

This rearrangement joins TRBV6-1 to TRBJ1-6, with D perhaps matching TRBD1 (5 bases). Germline V gene data show CDR1 as MNHNS and CDR2 as SASEGT. V gave up 2 bases and J gave up 4 bases, with 12 bases separating them. The CDR3 consists of 16 residues. The CDR3 spells CASSEWDGRYNSPLHF. The DNA for the CDR3 is TGTGCCAGCAGTGAATGGGACGGACGTTATAATTCACCCCTCCACTTT.

V gene TRBV18 combines with J gene TRBJ1-6; unclear D gene. The CDR3 runs to 13 residues. Trimming took off 5 bases at V and 9 bases at J, with 11 bases between the two ends. From germline, CDR1 is KGHSH and CDR2 LQKENI. For the CDR3, the DNA is TGTGCCAGCTCAACGACCAGTGGTTCACCCCTCCACTTT. It codes for CASSTTSGSPLHF.

The chain combines TRBV6-1 with TRBJ1-1, with 8 nucleotides matching TRBD1. CDR3 length: 15 amino acids. With 1 base clipped from V and 1 base from J, the junction kept 2 bases outside the gene matches. Germline V lookup: CDR1 MNHNS, CDR2 SASEGT. The CDR3 sequence: CASSEGTGWNTEAFF. The CDR3 DNA reads as TGTGCCAGCAGTGAAGGGACAGGGTGGAACACTGAAGCTTTCTTT.

This clone was observed a handful of times. This chain connects TRBV7-8 to TRBJ2-7; TRBD1 matches 7 bases. Trimming removed 4 bases from V and 3 bases from J; junction bases left unmatched: 18. The CDR3 loop spans 18 amino acids. The germline V gene encodes CDR1 SGHVS and CDR2 FQNEAQ. The CDR3 here is CASSSGGPGSTAYYEQYF. DNA of the CDR3: TGTGCCAGCAGCTCAGGGGGACCGGGCTCCACCGCTTACTACGAGCAGTACTTC.

The chain links TRBV7-6 to TRBJ2-1, with TRBD2 identical over 10 bases. Trimming removed 5 bases from V and 8 bases from J; junction bases left unmatched: 12. CDR1 is SGHVS, CDR2 FNYEAQ, per germline. The CDR3 has 16 residues. The CDR3 nucleotides read TGTGCCAGCAGCCCCGGCGGTAGCGGGGGGTTCGATGAGCAGTTCTTC. Its protein product is CASSPGGSGGFDEQFF. Combining the CDR3 with reference TRBV7-6 and TRBJ2-1 gives the whole variable domain GAGVSQSPRYKVTKRGQDVALRCDPISGHVSLYWYRQALGQGPEFLTYFNYEAQQDKSGLPNDRFSAERPEGSISTLTIQRTEQRDSAMYRCASSPGGSGGFDEQFFGPGTRLTVL.

V gene TRBV19 combines with J gene TRBJ1-2, with TRBD1 as a possible D gene (6 bases). V was shortened by 6 bases and J by 7 bases, with 15 bases between the two germline ends. This CDR3 contains 13 residues. CDR1 is LNHDA, CDR2 SQIVND, per germline (reference sequence). The CDR3 reads CASSPDSFGGYTF. In nucleotides, the CDR3 is TGTGCCAGTAGCCCGGACAGCTTCGGTGGCTACACCTTC.

In its sample, this clone was seen a few times. The V call is TRBV13, the J call TRBJ2-7; tentatively, D is TRBD1 (6 bases). Trimming stripped 2 bases from V and 6 bases from J, with 11 bases between. The length of the CDR3 is 13 residues. Germline-derived CDR1 and CDR2 are PRHDT and FYEKMQ (reference sequence). The CDR3, as DNA: TGTGCCAGCAGCTTACGACAGGATAGCGAGCAGTACGTC. It specifies CASSLRQDSEQYV.

This chain uses TRBV11-2 with TRBJ1-5; D is undetermined. The CDR3 loop spans 13 amino acids. Germline V CDR1 and CDR2: SGHAT, FQNNGV. V was trimmed by 2 bases and J by 4 bases, leaving 6 bases between them. The DNA for the CDR3 is TGTGCCAGCAGCTTAACCTTAAATCAGCCCCAGCATTTT. This encodes CASSLTLNQPQHF.

The V gene is TRBV29-1, the J gene TRBJ2-1; D gene unclear. CDR1 is SQVTM and CDR2 is ANQGSEA in the germline V gene. The CDR3 runs to 12 residues. Trimming cost V 7 bases and J 8 bases, with 15 bases left between them. The CDR3 nucleotides are TGCAGCGCCCAAAGATTAGGTTATGAGCAGTTCTTC. It yields the protein CSAQRLGYEQFF.

The genes are TRBV3-1 (or the pseudogene TRBV3-2) and TRBJ1-2, with 7 bases aligning to TRBD1. The CDR3 totals 14 residues. Germline V gene data show CDR1 as LGHDT and CDR2 as YNNKEL (reference sequence). J gave up 4 bases and V 3 bases, and 5 bases lay outside the gene matches. CDR3 in DNA: TGTGCCAGCAGCCATTTAACAGGGGTCTATGGCTACACCTTC. This translates into CASSHLTGVYGYTF.

J is TRBJ2-1 and V is TRBV27; D perhaps matches TRBD2 (5 bases). This CDR3 comprises 14 residues. The V end lost 4 bases, the J end lost 7 bases, and 14 bases lay between the germline ends. Germline lookup yields CDR1 MNHEY and CDR2 SMNVEV (reference sequence). The CDR3 loop reads CASSYGVGANEQFF. CDR3 coding DNA: TGTGCCAGCAGTTATGGGGTGGGAGCGAATGAGCAGTTCTTC.

The CDR3 DNA follows: TGTGCCAGCAGTGGGCTTGGGGGGAATGAGCAGTTCTTC. This sequence encodes CASSGLGGNEQFF. The V and J genes are TRBV25-1 and TRBJ2-1; TRBD2 might be the D (6 bases). Germline V gives CDR1 MGHDK, CDR2 SYGVNS. The CDR3 spans 13 residues. Between the trimmed V and J ends, which lost 4 bases and 7 bases, there was a span of 11 bases.

This sequence joins TRBV6-2 or TRBV6-3 and TRBJ1-1, with 7 bases lining up with TRBD1. Germline V gene lookup returns CDR1 MNHEY and CDR2 SVGEGT. Unmatched junction bases numbered 6, after V lost 1 base and J lost 1 base. CDR3 length equals 16 residues. The CDR3 coding sequence is TGTGCCAGCAGTTACTTTTACAGGGGAGAGAACACTGAAGCTTTCTTT. Protein: CASSYFYRGENTEAFF.

This chain links TRBV2 with TRBJ2-3; D is perhaps TRBD2 (5 bases). Germline V lookup: CDR1 SNHLY, CDR2 FYNNEI. The CDR3 spans 15 residues. Trimming took 2 bases from V and 0 from J, leaving 9 bases between them. CDR3 amino acids: CASSERRASTDTQYF. The CDR3 DNA follows: TGTGCCAGCAGTGAACGGCGGGCTAGCACAGATACGCAGTATTTT.

The chain employs TRBV3-1 (or the pseudogene TRBV3-2) and TRBJ2-1; no clear D. The germline gives CDR1 LGHDT, CDR2 YNNKEL (reference sequence). Trimming removed 0 bases at V and 12 bases at J, with 9 bases between. The CDR3 totals 12 residues. CDR3 in DNA: TGTGCCAGCAGCCAAGAGGTACGTGGGCAGTTCTTC. Amino acids: CASSQEVRGQFF.

The count of this clone is one. CDR3 sequence: CASTAGGTGELFF. The CDR3, as DNA: TGTGCCAGTACTGCGGGGGGCACCGGGGAGCTGTTTTTT. The V and J genes are TRBV19 and TRBJ2-2, with 8 bases aligning to TRBD2. Germline V gives CDR1 LNHDA, CDR2 SQIVND (reference sequence). Trimming took 7 bases from V and 4 from J; bases not matched to a gene: 2. CDR3 size: 13 residues.

The chain employs TRBV7-2 and TRBJ2-1; 7 bases are a match to TRBD2. Trimming took 4 bases from V and 0 from J; bases not matched to a gene: 9. The germline CDR1 and CDR2 sequences are SGHTA and FQGNSA. CDR3 length equals 17 residues. Here the CDR3 reads CASSSGTTPSSYNEQFF. The DNA for the CDR3 is TGTGCCAGCAGCTCCGGGACTACTCCGAGCTCCTACAATGAGCAGTTCTTC.